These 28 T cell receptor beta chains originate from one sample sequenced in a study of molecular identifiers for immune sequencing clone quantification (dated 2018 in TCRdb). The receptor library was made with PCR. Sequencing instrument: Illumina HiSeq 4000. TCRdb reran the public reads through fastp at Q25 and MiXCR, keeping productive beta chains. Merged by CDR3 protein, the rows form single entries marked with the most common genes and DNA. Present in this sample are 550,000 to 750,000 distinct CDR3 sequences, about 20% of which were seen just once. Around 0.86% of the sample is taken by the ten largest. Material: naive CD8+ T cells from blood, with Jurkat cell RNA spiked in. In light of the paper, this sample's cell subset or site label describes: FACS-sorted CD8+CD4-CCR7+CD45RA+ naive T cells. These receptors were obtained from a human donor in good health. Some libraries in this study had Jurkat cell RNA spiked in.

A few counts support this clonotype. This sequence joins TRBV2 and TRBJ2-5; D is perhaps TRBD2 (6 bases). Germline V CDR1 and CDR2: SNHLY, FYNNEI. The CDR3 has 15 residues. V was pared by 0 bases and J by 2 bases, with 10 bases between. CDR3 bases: TGTGCCAGCAGTGAAGCGCCTGGGGGGCAAGAGACCCAGTACTTC. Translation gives CASSEAPGGQETQYF.

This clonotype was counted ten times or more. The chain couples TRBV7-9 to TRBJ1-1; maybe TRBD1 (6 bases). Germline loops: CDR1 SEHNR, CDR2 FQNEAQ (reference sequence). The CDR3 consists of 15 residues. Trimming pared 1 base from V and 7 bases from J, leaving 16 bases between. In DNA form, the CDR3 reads TGTGCCAGCAGCTTAGGACAGGCCGCGTTGGGTGAAGCTTTCTTT. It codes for CASSLGQAALGEAFF.

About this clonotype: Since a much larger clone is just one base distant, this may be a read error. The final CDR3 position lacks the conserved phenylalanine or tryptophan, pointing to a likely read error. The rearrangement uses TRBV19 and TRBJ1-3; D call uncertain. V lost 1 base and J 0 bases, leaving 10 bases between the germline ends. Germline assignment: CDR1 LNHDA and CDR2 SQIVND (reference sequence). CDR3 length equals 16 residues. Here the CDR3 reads CASSIGHTDSGNTIYL. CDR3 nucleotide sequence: TGTGCCAGTAGTATAGGACACACCGACTCTGGAAACACCATATATCTT.

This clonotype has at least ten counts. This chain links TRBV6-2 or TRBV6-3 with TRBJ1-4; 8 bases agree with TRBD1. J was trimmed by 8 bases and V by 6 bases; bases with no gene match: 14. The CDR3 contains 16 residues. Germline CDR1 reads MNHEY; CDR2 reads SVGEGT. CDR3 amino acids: CASSRDLDRVLEKLFF. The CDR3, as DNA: TGTGCCAGCAGCCGCGACCTGGACAGGGTCCTCGAAAAACTGTTTTTT.

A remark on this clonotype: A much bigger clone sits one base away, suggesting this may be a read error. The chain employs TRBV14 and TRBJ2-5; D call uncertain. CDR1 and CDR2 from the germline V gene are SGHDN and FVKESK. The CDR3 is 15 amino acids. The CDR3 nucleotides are TGTGCCGGCAGCCAAGATTCGGCTCCACAGGAGACCCAGTACTTC. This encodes CAGSQDSAPQETQYF.

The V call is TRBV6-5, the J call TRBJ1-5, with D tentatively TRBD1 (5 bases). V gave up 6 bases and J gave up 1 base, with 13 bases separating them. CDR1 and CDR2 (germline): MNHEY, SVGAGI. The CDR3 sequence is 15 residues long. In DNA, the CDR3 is TGTGCCAGCAGCGAAAGTGGGGGAAGCAATCAGCCCCAGCATTTT. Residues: CASSESGGSNQPQHF.

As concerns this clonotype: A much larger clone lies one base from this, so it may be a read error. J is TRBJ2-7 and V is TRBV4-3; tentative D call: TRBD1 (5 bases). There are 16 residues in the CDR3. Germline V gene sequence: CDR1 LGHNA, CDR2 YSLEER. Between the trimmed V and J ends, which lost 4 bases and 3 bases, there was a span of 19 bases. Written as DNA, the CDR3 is TGCGCCAGCAGCCGAGATAGGCAGGGTATATACTACGAGCAGTACTTC. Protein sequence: CASSRDRQGIYYEQYF.

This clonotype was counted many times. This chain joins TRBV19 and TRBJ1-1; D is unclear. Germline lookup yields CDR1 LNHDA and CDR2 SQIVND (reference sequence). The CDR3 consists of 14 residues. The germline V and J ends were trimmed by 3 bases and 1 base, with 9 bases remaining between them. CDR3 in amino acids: CASSMDLGNTEAFF. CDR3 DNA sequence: TGTGCCAGTAGTATGGATTTGGGGAACACTGAAGCTTTCTTT.

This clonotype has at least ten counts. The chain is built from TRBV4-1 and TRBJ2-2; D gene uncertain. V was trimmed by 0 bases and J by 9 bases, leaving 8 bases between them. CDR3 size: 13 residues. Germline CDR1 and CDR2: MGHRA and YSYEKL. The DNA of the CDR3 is TGCGCCAGCAGCCAAGATTCGGGTCGGGAGCTGTTTTTT. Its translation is CASSQDSGRELFF.

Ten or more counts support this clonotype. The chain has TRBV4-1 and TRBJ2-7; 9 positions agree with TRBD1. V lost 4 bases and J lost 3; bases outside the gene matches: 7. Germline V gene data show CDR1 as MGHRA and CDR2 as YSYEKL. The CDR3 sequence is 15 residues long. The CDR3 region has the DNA TGCGCCAGCAGCCCCAGGGGACAGGGCGGCTACGAGCAGTACTTC. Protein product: CASSPRGQGGYEQYF.

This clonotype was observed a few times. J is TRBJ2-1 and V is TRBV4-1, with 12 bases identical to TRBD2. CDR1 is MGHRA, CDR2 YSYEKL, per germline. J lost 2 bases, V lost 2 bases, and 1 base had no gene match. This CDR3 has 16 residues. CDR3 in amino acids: CASSQRLAGAYNEQFF. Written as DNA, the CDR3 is TGCGCCAGCAGCCAACGACTAGCGGGGGCCTACAATGAGCAGTTCTTC.

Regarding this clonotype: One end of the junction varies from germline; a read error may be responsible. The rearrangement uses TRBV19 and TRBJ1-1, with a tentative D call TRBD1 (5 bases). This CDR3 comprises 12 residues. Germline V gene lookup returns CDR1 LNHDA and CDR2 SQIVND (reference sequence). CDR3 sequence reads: CAGRPGGTEAFF. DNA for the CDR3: TGTGCCGGTAGGCCCGGGGGAACTGAAGCTTTCTTT. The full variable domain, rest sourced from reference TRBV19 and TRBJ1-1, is DGGITQSPKYLFRKEGQNVTLSCEQNLNHDAMYWYRQDPGQGLRLIYYSQIVNDFQKGDIAEGYSVSREKKESFPLTVTSAQKNPTAFYLCAGRPGGTEAFFGQGTRLTVV.

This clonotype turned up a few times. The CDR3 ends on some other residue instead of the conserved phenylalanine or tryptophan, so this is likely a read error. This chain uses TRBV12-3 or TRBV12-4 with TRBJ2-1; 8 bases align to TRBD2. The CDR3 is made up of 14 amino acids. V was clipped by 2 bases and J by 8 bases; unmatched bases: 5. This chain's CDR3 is CASSLRAGEDEQFI. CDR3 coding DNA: TGTGCCAGCAGTTTAAGAGCGGGAGAGGATGAGCAGTTCATC.

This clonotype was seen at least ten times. The CDR3 DNA reads as TGTGCCTGGAGCGCAGGGGGCGTTGTGACCGGGGAGCTGTTTTTT. This sequence encodes CAWSAGGVVTGELFF. The chain joins TRBV30 to TRBJ2-2, with TRBD1 identical over 8 bases. Germline CDR1 is GTSNPN and CDR2 is SVGIG (reference sequence). The CDR3 has 15 amino acids. Losses at the gene ends were 3 bases for V and 5 bases for J; bases not matched to a gene: 8.

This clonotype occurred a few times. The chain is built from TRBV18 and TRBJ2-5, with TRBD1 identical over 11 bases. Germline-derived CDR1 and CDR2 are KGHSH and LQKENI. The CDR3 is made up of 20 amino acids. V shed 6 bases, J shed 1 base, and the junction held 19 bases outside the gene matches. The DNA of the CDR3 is TGTGCCAGCTCCTCCCCCGGGACAGGGGGGCCAAACTGGCTCCAAGAGACCCAGTACTTC. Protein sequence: CASSSPGTGGPNWLQETQYF.

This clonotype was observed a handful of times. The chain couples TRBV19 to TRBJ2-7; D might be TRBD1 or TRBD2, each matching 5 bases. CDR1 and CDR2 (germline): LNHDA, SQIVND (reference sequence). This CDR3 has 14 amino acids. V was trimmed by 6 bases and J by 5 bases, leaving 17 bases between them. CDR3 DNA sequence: TGTGCCAGTAGCGTCGGGACGTTAAGGGACGAGCAGTACTTC. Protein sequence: CASSVGTLRDEQYF.

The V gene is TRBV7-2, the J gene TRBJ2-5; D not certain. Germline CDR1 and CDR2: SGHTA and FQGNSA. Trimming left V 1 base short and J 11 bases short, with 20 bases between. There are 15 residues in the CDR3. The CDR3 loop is CASSLDVSSYNEQYF. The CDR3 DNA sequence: TGTGCCAGCAGCTTAGACGTGAGCTCCTACAATGAGCAGTACTTC. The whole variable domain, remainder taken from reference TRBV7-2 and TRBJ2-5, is GAGVSQSPSNKVTEKGKDVELRCDPISGHTALYWYRQSLGQGLEFLIYFQGNSAPDKSGLPSDRFSAERTGGSVSTLTIQRTQQEDSAVYLCASSLDVSSYNEQYFGPGTRLLVL.

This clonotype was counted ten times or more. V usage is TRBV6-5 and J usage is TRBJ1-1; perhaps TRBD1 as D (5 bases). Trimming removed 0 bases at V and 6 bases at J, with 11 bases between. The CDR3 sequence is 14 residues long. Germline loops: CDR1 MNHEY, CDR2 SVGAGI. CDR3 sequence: CASSYSSGGAEAFF. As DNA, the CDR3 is TGTGCCAGCAGTTACTCGAGCGGGGGTGCTGAAGCTTTCTTT.

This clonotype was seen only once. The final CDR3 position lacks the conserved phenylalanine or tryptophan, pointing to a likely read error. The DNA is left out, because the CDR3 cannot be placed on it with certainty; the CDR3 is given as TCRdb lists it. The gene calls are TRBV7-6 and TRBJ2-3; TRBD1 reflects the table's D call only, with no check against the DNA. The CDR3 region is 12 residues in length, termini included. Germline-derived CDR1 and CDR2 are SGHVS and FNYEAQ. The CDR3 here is CASSLGGSKPQY.

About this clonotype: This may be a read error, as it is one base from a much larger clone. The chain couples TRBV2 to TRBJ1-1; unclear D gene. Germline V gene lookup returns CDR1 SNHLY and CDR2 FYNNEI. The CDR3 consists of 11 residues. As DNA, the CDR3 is TGTGCCAGCATTGTTGGCACTGGAGCTTTCTTT. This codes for CASIVGTGAFF.

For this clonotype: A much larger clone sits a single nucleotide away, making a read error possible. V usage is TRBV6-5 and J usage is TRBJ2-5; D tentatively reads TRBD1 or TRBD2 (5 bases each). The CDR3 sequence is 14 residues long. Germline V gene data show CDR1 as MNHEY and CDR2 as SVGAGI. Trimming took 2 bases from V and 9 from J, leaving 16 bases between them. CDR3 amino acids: CASSYRGERESQYF. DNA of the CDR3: TGTGCCAGCAGTTACCGAGGGGAGCGCGAGTCCCAGTACTTC.

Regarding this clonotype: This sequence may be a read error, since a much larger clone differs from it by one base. CDR3 protein: CASSQAGTGGIRADTQYF. The CDR3, as DNA: TGCGCCAGCAGCCAGGCCGGGACTGGCGGGATTCGGGCGGATACGCAGTATTTT. V is TRBV4-1 and J is TRBJ2-3; perhaps TRBD2 as D (6 bases). V was pared by 3 bases and J by 6 bases, with 25 bases between. The CDR3 contains 18 residues. From germline, CDR1 is MGHRA and CDR2 YSYEKL.

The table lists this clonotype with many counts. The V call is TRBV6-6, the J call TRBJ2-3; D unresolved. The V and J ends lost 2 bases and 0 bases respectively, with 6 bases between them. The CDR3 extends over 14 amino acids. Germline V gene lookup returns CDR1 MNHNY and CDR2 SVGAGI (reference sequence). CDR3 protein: CASSYPDSTDTQYF. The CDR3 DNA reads TGTGCCAGCAGTTACCCGGACAGCACAGATACGCAGTATTTT.

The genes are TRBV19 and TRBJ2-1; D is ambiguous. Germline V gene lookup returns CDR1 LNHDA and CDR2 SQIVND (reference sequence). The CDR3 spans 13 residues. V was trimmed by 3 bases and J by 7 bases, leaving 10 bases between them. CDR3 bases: TGTGCCAGTAGTATGGGGAATAGGAATGAGCAGTTCTTC. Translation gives CASSMGNRNEQFF.

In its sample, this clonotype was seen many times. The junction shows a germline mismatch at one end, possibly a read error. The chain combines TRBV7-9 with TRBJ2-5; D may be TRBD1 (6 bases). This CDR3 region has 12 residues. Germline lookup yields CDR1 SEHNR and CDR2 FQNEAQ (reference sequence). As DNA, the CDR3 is TGTGCCAGCAGCCCGAACTCGGGACACGCGATTTTC. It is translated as CASSPNSGHAIF. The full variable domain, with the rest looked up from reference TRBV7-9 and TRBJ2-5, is DTGVSQNPRHKITKRGQNVTFRCDPISEHNRLYWYRQTLGQGPEFLTYFQNEAQLEKSRLLSDRFSAERPKGSFSTLEIQRTEQGDSAMYLCASSPNSGHAIFGPGTRLLVL.

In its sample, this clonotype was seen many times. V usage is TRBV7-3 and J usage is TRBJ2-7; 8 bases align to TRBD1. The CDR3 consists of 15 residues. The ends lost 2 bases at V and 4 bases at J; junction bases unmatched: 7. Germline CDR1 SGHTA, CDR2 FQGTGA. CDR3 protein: CASSLWAGGAYEQYF. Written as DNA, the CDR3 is TGTGCCAGCAGCTTATGGGCAGGGGGCGCGTACGAGCAGTACTTC.

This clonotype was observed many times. In DNA, the CDR3 is TGTGCCAGCAGTCAGGGACTAGCGGATGACAATGAGCAGTTCTTC. The encoded protein is CASSQGLADDNEQFF. The chain links TRBV12-3 or TRBV12-4 to TRBJ2-1; 11 nucleotides align to TRBD2. The CDR3 totals 15 residues. Trimming removed 5 bases from V and 5 bases from J; junction bases left unmatched: 5.

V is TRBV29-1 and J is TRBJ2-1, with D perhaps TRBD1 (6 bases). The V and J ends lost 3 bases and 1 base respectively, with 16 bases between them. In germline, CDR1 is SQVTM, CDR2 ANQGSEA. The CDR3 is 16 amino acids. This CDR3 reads CSVEGQQGGSYNEQFF. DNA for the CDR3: TGCAGCGTTGAGGGGCAACAGGGCGGTTCCTACAATGAGCAGTTCTTC.